Sequencing of this T cell receptor (beta chain) was carried out in a study of CD8 T cells in Susac syndrome. Overall study results and limits: The CD4+ T cell repertoires from Susac syndrome exhibited no clonal expansion.

This CDR3 is 17 amino acids long. V dropped 1 base and J dropped 4; count of bases not matched to a gene: 8. CDR1 SGHTA and CDR2 FQGTGA come from the germline V gene. On this clonotype itself: The antigen is not known.

RNA in amounts of roughly 0.45 to 1 ug was reverse transcribed with random hexamers. A single record per CDR3 protein comes from TCRdb applying MiXCR to the immunoSEQ multiplex PCR reads. This sample carries hundreds of thousands of distinct CDR3 sequences, 94% of them seen once, and the ten largest clones take 0.15% to 0.2%. This sequence originates from a human donor with Susac syndrome. The genes are TRBV7-3 and TRBJ2-1; 9 positions match TRBD2. Material: CD4+ T cells from PBMCs. The CDR3 nucleotides are TGTGCCAGCAGCTTAAAATCCAGCGGGGGGAGTTACAATGAGCAGTTCTTC. Translating gives CASSLKSSGGSYNEQFF.